The 19 T cell receptor beta chains presented below share a single source sample, sequenced in a study of CD8 T cells in ankylosing spondylitis. Each CDR3 protein gets one entry after TCRdb re-called the 5' RACE reads with MiXCR. The sample has 750,000 to 850,000 distinct CDR3 sequences, 12% seen once. Their specific antigens are unknown. Study-wide points: The study identified a TCR beta motif of seven or eight highly homologous variants that appeared characteristic of ankylosing spondylitis blood.

The sample consisted of blood, either unsorted or a sorted T cell fraction (not recorded which). These receptors all come from a male donor with ankylosing spondylitis.

This clonotype occurred many times. The chain uses TRBV29-1 and TRBJ2-7, with D possibly TRBD1 on 6 matching bases. The length of the CDR3 is 13 residues. CDR1 and CDR2 (germline): SQVTM, ANQGSEA. V shed 6 bases and J shed 4 bases, with 16 bases lying between them. The DNA for the CDR3 is TGCAGCGTCAAGCCGACAGGCCCTTACGAGCAGTACTTC. This translates into CSVKPTGPYEQYF.

This rearrangement joins TRBV20-1 to TRBJ1-1; 10 bases are shared with TRBD1. The CDR3 is 13 amino acids. Trimming at V came to 6 bases and at J to 4 bases, leaving 5 bases not matched to a gene. Germline V gene lookup returns CDR1 DFQATT and CDR2 SNEGSKA (reference sequence). DNA for the CDR3: TGCAGTGCCCCGACAGGGGGCTTCACTGAAGCTTTCTTT. It codes for CSAPTGGFTEAFF.

This clonotype was counted ten times or more. The chain has TRBV5-1 and TRBJ1-1; 7 bases fit TRBD1. This CDR3 contains 14 residues. Germline CDR1 reads SGHRS; CDR2 reads YFSETQ. With V trimmed by 4 bases and J by 0 bases, 3 bases remained unmatched. The CDR3 nucleotides are TGCGCCAGCAGCCAGGACAGGTTGAACACTGAAGCTTTCTTT. It specifies CASSQDRLNTEAFF.

This clonotype has just a few counts. This chain joins TRBV7-2 and TRBJ2-2, with D possibly being TRBD1 or TRBD2 (5 bases each). The CDR3 sequence is 15 residues long. Trimming took 1 base from V and 4 from J, leaving 10 bases between them. The germline CDR1 and CDR2 sequences are SGHTA and FQGNSA. The CDR3 loop is CASSLGGAVTGELFF. The CDR3 DNA follows: TGTGCCAGCAGCTTAGGAGGGGCCGTCACCGGGGAGCTGTTTTTT.

Only a few counts were recorded for this clonotype. The chain recombines TRBV20-1 with TRBJ1-5; no clear D gene. The germline V gene encodes CDR1 DFQATT and CDR2 SNEGSKA (reference sequence). Trimming removed 6 bases at V and 3 bases at J, with 9 bases between. The CDR3 totals 12 residues. The CDR3 nucleotides read TGCAGTGCCCAGGTCCCCAATCAGCCCCAGCATTTT. Translated: CSAQVPNQPQHF.

This clonotype has a handful of counts. V is TRBV12-3 or TRBV12-4 and J is TRBJ1-2; D is unclear. Trimming took off 5 bases at V and 2 bases at J, with 9 bases between the two ends. The CDR3 runs 13 residues. As DNA, the CDR3 is TGTGCCAGCAGTCGATTATACAACTATGGCTACACCTTC. Amino acid sequence: CASSRLYNYGYTF.

The CDR3 reads CATSMMPGTANQPQHF. The CDR3 DNA follows: TGTGCCACTAGCATGATGCCCGGGACAGCTAATCAGCCCCAGCATTTT. This sequence joins TRBV10-3 and TRBJ1-5; 7 bases are shared with TRBD1. This CDR3 region has 16 residues. The V gene's germline CDR1 is ENHRY and CDR2 SYGVKD. The V gene end was trimmed by 10 bases and the J gene end by 4 bases; junction bases not matched to a gene: 16.

This clonotype showed up many times. V usage is TRBV20-1 and J usage is TRBJ1-1; D might be TRBD1 (5 bases). The CDR3 is 14 amino acids. The germline CDR1 and CDR2 sequences are DFQATT and SNEGSKA (reference sequence). V was trimmed by 6 bases and J by 7 bases, leaving 21 bases between them. The DNA for the CDR3 is TGCAGTGCCACTCTCGTGAAGGGGCACGTTGAAGCTTTCTTT. This codes for CSATLVKGHVEAFF.

V and J are TRBV5-6 and TRBJ1-2; 9 bases fit TRBD1. The junction had 6 bases not matched to a gene; V was cut back by 6 bases and J by 6 bases. The CDR3 covers 13 residues. From germline, CDR1 is SGHDT and CDR2 YYEEEE. The chain's CDR3 is CASITQGADGYTF. The CDR3 nucleotides read TGTGCCAGCATCACACAGGGGGCCGATGGCTACACCTTC. The variable domain in full, with the rest retrieved from reference TRBV5-6 and TRBJ1-2, is DAGVTQSPTHLIKTRGQQVTLRCSPKSGHDTVSWYQQALGQGPQFIFQYYEEEERQRGNFPDRFSGHQFPNYSSELNVNALLLGDSALYLCASITQGADGYTFGSGTRLTVV.

This clonotype was counted only a few times. The rearrangement joins TRBV3-1 to TRBJ2-7; D is tentatively TRBD1 or TRBD2 (5 bases each). This CDR3 spans 14 amino acids. V dropped 1 base and J dropped 2 bases, with 9 bases sitting between them. Germline-derived CDR1 and CDR2 are LGHDT and YNNKEL (reference sequence). The chain's CDR3 is CASSQVVGAYEQYF. The CDR3 DNA reads as TGTGCCAGCAGCCAAGTTGTGGGGGCCTACGAGCAGTACTTC.

The chain joins TRBV18 to TRBJ1-1, with a tentative D call TRBD1 (6 bases). V dropped 3 bases and J dropped 0 bases, with 17 bases sitting between them. The CDR3 runs to 17 residues. The V gene's germline CDR1 is KGHSH and CDR2 LQKENI. DNA for the CDR3: TGTGCCAGCTCACCGGTAGTTGGGGGACAAATGAACACTGAAGCTTTCTTT. Residues: CASSPVVGGQMNTEAFF.

This clonotype appeared many times. This chain joins TRBV10-2 and TRBJ2-7; weak D call: TRBD1 (6 bases). V shed 7 bases and J shed 3 bases, with 13 bases lying between them. CDR1 is WSHSY, CDR2 SAAADI, per germline. The CDR3 sequence is 13 residues long. This CDR3 is CASTVTGHYEQYF. The CDR3 nucleotides are TGCGCCAGCACCGTGACAGGCCACTACGAGCAGTACTTC.

The chain couples TRBV11-2 to TRBJ1-4; D uncertain. Trimming left V 1 base short and J 6 bases short, with 3 bases between. Germline-derived CDR1 and CDR2 are SGHAT and FQNNGV. This CDR3 contains 12 residues. CDR3 region: CASSLVDEKLFF. In nucleotides, the CDR3 is TGTGCCAGCAGCTTAGTGGATGAAAAACTGTTTTTT.

This clonotype was observed many times. This sequence joins TRBV10-2 and TRBJ2-1, with TRBD2 identical over 13 bases. The germline V gene encodes CDR1 WSHSY and CDR2 SAAADI. This CDR3 is built from 14 residues. J lost 10 bases, V lost 10 bases, and 10 bases had no gene match. CDR3 in amino acids: CATRGGLAGQEQFF. The CDR3 region has the DNA TGCGCCACCCGAGGGGGACTAGCGGGACAGGAGCAGTTCTTC.

This clonotype was found a few times. V gene TRBV12-3 or TRBV12-4 combines with J gene TRBJ1-1; 9 bases match TRBD1. The trim removed 6 bases at V and 5 bases at J, leaving 10 bases unmatched. The CDR3 loop spans 15 amino acids. CDR3 sequence reads: CASRKEQGAWTEAFF. The CDR3 DNA follows: TGTGCCAGCAGAAAAGAACAGGGGGCTTGGACTGAAGCTTTCTTT.

This clonotype was counted between two and nine times. The chain is built from TRBV24-1 and TRBJ2-1, with 8 bases aligning to TRBD2. The CDR3 is 17 residues long. Germline CDR1 and CDR2: KGHDR and SFDVKD. Trimming removed 2 bases from V and 0 bases from J; junction bases left unmatched: 5. CDR3 nucleotides: TGTGCCACCAGTGATTGGGCCACTAGCGGCTCCTACAATGAGCAGTTCTTC. Translation gives CATSDWATSGSYNEQFF.

The gene calls are TRBV2 and TRBJ1-2; D gene ambiguous. V dropped 7 bases and J dropped 5 bases, with 11 bases sitting between them. The CDR3 totals 12 residues. The germline V gene encodes CDR1 SNHLY and CDR2 FYNNEI. CDR3 nucleotides: TGTGCCAGCACCCCGTCGGGGTATGGCTACACCTTC. It yields the protein CASTPSGYGYTF. Combining the CDR3 with reference TRBV2 and TRBJ1-2 gives the whole variable domain EPEVTQTPSHQVTQMGQEVILRCVPISNHLYFYWYRQILGQKVEFLVSFYNNEISEKSEIFDDQFSVERPDGSNFTLKIRSTKLEDSAMYFCASTPSGYGYTFGSGTRLTVV.

Many counts were recorded for this clonotype. This chain uses TRBV29-1 with TRBJ2-1; TRBD2 is a possible D gene (5 bases). V lost 6 bases, J lost 7 bases, and 13 bases lay in between. This CDR3 has 12 residues. CDR1 and CDR2 from the germline V gene are SQVTM and ANQGSEA. The CDR3 region is CSVSSGPNEQFF. DNA for the CDR3: TGCAGCGTCAGCAGCGGCCCGAATGAGCAGTTCTTC.

This clonotype was seen more than once but under ten times. The rearrangement links TRBV20-1 to TRBJ1-1; no clear D. This CDR3 comprises 13 residues. Per the germline V gene, CDR1 is DFQATT and CDR2 is SNEGSKA (reference sequence). Trimming pared 4 bases from V and 2 bases from J, leaving 11 bases between. The CDR3 protein is CSATDMVNTEAFF. In nucleotides, the CDR3 is TGCAGTGCTACCGACATGGTAAACACTGAAGCTTTCTTT.